This TCR beta chain was identified in a study of response to subunit inactivated influenza vaccine. Study-level points and caveats: New T cells are recruited in small numbers by each seasonal influenza vaccination, according to the authors' suggestion.

On this clonotype: Its antigen is currently unknown.

TCRdb fed the RT-PCR reads into MiXCR, producing one record per CDR3 protein. The table shows 500,000 to 600,000 distinct CDR3 sequences, with 7.5% to 8.5% occurring only once. The V end was cut by 1 base, the J end by 3 bases, with 14 bases between. CDR1 is MDHEN and CDR2 is SYDVKM in the germline V gene. This CDR3 spans 16 amino acids. This receptor was taken from a man between 50 and 69 years old who received an inactivated influenza vaccine. The sequencing here drew on PBMCs from blood, taken about 23 months after vaccination. The chain joins TRBV28 to TRBJ2-3; D might be TRBD1 or TRBD2, each matching 5 bases. CDR3 DNA sequence: TGTGCCAGCAGTTTATCCCCAGGGACGTGGACAGATACGCAGTATTTT. Translation gives CASSLSPGTWTDTQYF.